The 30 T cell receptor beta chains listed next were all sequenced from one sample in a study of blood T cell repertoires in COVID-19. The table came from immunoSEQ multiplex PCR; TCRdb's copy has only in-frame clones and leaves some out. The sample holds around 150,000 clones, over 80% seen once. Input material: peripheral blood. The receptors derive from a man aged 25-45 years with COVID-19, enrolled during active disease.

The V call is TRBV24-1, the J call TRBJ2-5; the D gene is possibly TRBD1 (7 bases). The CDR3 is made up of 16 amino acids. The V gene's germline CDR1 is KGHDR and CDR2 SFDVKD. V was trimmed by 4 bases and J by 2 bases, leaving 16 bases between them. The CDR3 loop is CATSDPGRGDQETQYF. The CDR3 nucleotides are TGTGCCACCAGTGACCCCGGCAGGGGGGATCAAGAGACCCAGTACTTC.

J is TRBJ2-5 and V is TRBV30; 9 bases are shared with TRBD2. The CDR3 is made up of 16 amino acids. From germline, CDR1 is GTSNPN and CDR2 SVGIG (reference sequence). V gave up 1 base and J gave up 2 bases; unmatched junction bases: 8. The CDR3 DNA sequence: TGTGCCTGGAGTGAAGGGCTAGCGGGGAGACAAGAGACCCAGTACTTC. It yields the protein CAWSEGLAGRQETQYF.

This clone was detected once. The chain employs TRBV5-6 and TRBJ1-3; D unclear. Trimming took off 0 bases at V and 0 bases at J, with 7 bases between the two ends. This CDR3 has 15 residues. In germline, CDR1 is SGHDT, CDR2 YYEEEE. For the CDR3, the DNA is TGTGCCAGCAGCTTGGCGGGTGCCTCTGGAAACACCATATATTTT. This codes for CASSLAGASGNTIYF.

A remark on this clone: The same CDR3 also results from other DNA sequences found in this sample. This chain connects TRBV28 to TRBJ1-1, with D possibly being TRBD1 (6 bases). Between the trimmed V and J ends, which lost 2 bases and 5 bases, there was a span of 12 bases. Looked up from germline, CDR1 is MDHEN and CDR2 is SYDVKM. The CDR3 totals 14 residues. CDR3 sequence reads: CASSLTGRGTEAFF. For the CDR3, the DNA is TGTGCCAGCAGTTTAACAGGGAGGGGGACTGAAGCTTTCTTT.

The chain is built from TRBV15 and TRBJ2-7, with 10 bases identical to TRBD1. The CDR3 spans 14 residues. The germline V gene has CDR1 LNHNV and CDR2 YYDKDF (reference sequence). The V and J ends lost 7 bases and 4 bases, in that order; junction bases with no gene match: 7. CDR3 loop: CATNLDRGEYEQYF. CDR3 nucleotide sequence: TGTGCCACCAACCTGGACAGGGGGGAATACGAGCAGTACTTC.

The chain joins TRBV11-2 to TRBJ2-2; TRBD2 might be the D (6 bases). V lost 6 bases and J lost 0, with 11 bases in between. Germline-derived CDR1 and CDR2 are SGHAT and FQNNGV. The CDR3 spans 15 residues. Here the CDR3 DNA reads TGTGCCAGCAGTATTCGCGGGACGAACACCGGGGAGCTGTTTTTT. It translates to CASSIRGTNTGELFF.

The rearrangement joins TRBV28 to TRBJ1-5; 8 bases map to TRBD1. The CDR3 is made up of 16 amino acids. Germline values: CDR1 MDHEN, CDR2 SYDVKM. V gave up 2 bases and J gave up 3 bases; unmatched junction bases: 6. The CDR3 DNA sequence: TGTGCCAGCAGTTTAAGAGGACAGGGAATCAATCAGCCCCAGCATTTT. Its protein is CASSLRGQGINQPQHF.

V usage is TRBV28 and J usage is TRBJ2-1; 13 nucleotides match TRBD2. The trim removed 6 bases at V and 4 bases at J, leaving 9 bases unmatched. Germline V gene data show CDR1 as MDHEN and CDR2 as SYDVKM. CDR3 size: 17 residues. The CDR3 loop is CASSRQGLAGPYNEQFF. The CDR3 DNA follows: TGTGCCAGCAGCAGGCAGGGACTAGCGGGACCTTACAATGAGCAGTTCTTC.

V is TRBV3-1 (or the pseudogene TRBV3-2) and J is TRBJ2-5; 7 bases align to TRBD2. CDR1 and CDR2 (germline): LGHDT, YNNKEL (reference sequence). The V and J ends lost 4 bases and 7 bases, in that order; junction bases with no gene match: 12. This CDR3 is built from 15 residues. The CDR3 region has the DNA TGTGCCAGCAGCCCCCTGGGGCAGGGAGGGGTGACCCAGTACTTC. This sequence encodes CASSPLGQGGVTQYF.

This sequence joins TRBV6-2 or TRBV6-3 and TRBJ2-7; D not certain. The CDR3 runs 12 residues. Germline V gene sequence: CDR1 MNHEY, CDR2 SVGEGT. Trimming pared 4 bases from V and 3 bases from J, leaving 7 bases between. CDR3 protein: CASSSVDYEQYF. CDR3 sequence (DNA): TGTGCCAGCAGTTCGGTAGACTACGAGCAGTACTTC.

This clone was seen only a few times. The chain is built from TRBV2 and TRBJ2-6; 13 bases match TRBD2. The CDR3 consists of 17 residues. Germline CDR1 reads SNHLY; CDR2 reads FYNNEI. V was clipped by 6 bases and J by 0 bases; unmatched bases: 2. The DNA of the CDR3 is TGTGCCAGCAGGAGGACTAGCGGGAGCTCTGGGGCCAACGTCCTGACTTTC. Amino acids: CASRRTSGSSGANVLTF.

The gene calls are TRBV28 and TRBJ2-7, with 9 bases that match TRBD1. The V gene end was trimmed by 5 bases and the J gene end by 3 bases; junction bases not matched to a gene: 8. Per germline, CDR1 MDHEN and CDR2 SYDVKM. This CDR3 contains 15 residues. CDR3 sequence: CASSRGQGPLYEQYF. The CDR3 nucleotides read TGTGCCAGCAGTAGGGGACAGGGCCCCCTCTACGAGCAGTACTTC.

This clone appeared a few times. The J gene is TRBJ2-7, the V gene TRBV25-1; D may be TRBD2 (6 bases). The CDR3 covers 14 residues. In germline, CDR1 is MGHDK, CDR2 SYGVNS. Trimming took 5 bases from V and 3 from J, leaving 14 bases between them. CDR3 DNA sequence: TGTGCCAGCAGTAAGCCGGGAGAAAGCTACGAGCAGTACTTC. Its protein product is CASSKPGESYEQYF.

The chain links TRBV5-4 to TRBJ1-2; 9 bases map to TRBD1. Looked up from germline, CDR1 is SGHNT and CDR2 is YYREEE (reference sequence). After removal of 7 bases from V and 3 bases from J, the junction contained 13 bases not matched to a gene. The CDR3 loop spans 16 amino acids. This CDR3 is CASSTGQGRKDYGYTF. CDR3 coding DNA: TGTGCCAGCTCTACCGGACAGGGGAGGAAAGACTATGGCTACACCTTC.

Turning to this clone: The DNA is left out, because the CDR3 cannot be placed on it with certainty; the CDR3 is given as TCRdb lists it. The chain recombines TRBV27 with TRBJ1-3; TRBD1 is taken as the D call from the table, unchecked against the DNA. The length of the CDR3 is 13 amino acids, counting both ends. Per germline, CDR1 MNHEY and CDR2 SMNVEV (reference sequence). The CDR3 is CASSSSTGNTIYF.

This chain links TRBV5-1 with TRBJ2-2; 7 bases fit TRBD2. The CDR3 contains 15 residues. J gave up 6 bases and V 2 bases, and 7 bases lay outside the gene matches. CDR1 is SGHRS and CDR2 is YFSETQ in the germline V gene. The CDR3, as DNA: TGCGCCAGCAGCTTAGTGGGAGGGCCTGCCGGGGAGCTGTTTTTT. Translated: CASSLVGGPAGELFF.

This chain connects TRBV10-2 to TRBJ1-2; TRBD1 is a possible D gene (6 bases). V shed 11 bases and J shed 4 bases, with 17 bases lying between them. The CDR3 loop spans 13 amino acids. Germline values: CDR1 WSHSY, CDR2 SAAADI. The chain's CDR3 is CASLKGGIYGYTF. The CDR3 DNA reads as TGCGCCTCCCTGAAGGGGGGGATCTATGGCTACACCTTC.

CDR3 sequence reads: CASSQDGLAGKEQFF. The DNA for the CDR3 is TGTGCCAGCAGCCAAGACGGACTAGCGGGAAAAGAGCAGTTCTTC. The V gene is TRBV14, the J gene TRBJ2-1; 12 nucleotides line up with TRBD2. Unmatched junction bases numbered 4, after V lost 0 bases and J lost 10 bases. The CDR3 contains 15 residues. The germline CDR1 and CDR2 sequences are SGHDN and FVKESK. The full variable domain, completed using reference TRBV14 and TRBJ2-1, is EAGVTQFPSHSVIEKGQTVTLRCDPISGHDNLYWYRRVMGKEIKFLLHFVKESKQDESGMPNNRFLAERTGGTYSTLKVQPAELEDSGVYFCASSQDGLAGKEQFFGPGTRLTVL.

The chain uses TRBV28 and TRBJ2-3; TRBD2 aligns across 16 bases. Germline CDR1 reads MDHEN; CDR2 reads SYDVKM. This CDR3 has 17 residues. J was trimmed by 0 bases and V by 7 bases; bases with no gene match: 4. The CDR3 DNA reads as TGTGCCAGCATTGGGACTAGCGGGAGGGATAGCACAGATACGCAGTATTTT. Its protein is CASIGTSGRDSTDTQYF.

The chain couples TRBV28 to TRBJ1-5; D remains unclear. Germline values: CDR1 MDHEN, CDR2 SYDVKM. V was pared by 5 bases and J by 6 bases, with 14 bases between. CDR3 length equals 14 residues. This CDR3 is CASSATYGSQPQHF. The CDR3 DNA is TGTGCCAGCAGTGCAACTTACGGGAGTCAGCCCCAGCATTTT.

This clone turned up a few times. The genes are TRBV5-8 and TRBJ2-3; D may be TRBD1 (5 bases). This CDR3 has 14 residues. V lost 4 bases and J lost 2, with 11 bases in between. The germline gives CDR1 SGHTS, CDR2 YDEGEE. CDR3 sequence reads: CASSQQAATDTQYF. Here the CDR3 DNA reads TGTGCCAGCAGCCAACAGGCGGCCACAGATACGCAGTATTTT.

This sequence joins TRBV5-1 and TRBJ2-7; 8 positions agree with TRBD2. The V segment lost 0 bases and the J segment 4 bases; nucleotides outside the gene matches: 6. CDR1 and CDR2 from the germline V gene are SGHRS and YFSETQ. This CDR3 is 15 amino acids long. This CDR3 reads CASSLETSVLYEQYF. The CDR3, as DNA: TGCGCCAGCAGCTTGGAGACTAGCGTCCTGTACGAGCAGTACTTC.

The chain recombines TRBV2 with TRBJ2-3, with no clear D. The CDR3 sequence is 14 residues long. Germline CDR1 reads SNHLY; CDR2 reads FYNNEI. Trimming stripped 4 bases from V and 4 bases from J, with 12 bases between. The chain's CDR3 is CASSVSLGADTQYF. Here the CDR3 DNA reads TGTGCCAGCAGTGTATCCCTAGGAGCAGATACGCAGTATTTT.

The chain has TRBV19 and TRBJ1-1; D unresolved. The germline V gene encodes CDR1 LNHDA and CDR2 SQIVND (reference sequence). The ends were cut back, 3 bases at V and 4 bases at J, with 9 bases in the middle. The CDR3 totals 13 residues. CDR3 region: CASSMYSSTEAFF. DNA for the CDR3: TGTGCCAGTAGTATGTACAGTAGCACTGAAGCTTTCTTT. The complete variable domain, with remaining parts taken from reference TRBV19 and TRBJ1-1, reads DGGITQSPKYLFRKEGQNVTLSCEQNLNHDAMYWYRQDPGQGLRLIYYSQIVNDFQKGDIAEGYSVSREKKESFPLTVTSAQKNPTAFYLCASSMYSSTEAFFGQGTRLTVV.

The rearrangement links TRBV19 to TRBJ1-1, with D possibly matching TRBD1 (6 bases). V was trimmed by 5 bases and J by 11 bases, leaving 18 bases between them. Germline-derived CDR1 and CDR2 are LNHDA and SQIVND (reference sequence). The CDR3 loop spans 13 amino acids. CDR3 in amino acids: CASSPGTKGGAFF. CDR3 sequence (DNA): TGTGCCAGTAGTCCCGGGACAAAAGGTGGGGCTTTCTTT.

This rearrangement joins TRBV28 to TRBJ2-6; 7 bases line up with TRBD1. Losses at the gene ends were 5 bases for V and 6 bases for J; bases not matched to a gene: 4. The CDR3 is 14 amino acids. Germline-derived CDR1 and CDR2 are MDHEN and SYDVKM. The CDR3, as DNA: TGTGCCAGCAGTCCAGGGGGTACGGCCAACGTCCTGACTTTC. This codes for CASSPGGTANVLTF. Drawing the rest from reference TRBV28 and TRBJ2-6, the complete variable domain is DVKVTQSSRYLVKRTGEKVFLECVQDMDHENMFWYRQDPGLGLRLIYFSYDVKMKEKGDIPEGYSVSREKKERFSLILESASTNQTSMYLCASSPGGTANVLTFGAGSRLTVL.

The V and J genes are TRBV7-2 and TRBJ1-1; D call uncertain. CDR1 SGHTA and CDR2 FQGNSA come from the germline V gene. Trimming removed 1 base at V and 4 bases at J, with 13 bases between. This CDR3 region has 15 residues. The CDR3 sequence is CASSLVGVGSTEAFF. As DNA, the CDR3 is TGTGCCAGCAGCTTAGTCGGGGTCGGAAGCACTGAAGCTTTCTTT.

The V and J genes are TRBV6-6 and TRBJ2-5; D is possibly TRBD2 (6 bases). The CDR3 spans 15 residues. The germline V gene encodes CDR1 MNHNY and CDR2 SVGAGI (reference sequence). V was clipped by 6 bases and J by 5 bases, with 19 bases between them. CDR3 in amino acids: CASSLQLAIGETQYF. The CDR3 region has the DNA TGTGCCAGCAGCCTCCAACTAGCTATAGGGGAGACCCAGTACTTC.

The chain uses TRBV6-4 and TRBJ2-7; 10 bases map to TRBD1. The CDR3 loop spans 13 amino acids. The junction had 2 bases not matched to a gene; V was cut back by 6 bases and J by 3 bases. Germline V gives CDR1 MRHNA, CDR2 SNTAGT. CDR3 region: CASRRTGGYEQYF. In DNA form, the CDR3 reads TGTGCCAGCAGGCGGACAGGGGGCTACGAGCAGTACTTC.

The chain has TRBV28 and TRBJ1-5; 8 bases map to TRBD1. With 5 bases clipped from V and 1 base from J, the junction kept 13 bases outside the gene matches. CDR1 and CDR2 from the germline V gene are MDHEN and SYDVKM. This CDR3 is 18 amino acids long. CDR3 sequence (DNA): TGTGCCAGCAGTCCCCCACACAGGGGGATGGGAAGCAATCAGCCCCAGCATTTT. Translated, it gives CASSPPHRGMGSNQPQHF.